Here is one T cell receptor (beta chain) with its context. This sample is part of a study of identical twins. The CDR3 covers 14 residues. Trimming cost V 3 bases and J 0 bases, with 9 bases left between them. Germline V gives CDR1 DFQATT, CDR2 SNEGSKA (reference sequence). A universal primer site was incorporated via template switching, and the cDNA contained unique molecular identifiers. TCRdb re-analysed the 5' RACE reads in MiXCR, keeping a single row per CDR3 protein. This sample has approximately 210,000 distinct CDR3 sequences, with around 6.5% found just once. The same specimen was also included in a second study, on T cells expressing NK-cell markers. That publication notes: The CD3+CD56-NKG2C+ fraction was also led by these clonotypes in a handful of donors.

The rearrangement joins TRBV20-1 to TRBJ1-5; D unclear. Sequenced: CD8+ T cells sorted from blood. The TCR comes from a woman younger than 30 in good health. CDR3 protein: CSARNEYSNQPQHF. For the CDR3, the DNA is TGCAGTGCTAGGAACGAATATAGCAATCAGCCCCAGCATTTT.